The 21 T cell receptor beta chains below all came from one sample that was sequenced in a study of blood T cell repertoires in COVID-19. Some clones are missing from TCRdb's copy, which holds only in-frame ones; the method was immunoSEQ multiplex PCR. The data hold around 380,000 clones, with around 87% observed a single time. The sequenced sample consisted of PBMCs or T cells enriched from blood (not recorded which). Source of these receptors: a man aged 30-40 years who had recovered from COVID-19.

The chain links TRBV30 to TRBJ1-4; no reliable D call. Trimming removed 0 bases at V and 4 bases at J, with 6 bases between. Germline CDR1 GTSNPN, CDR2 SVGIG (reference sequence). CDR3 length: 13 residues. The CDR3, as DNA: TGTGCCTGGAGTGTTGGCAGTAATGAAAAACTGTTTTTT. Amino acids: CAWSVGSNEKLFF.

The CDR3 sequence: CSVSDTPTNYGYTF. Written as DNA, the CDR3 is TGCAGCGTTTCAGACACCCCTACTAACTATGGCTACACCTTC. The chain uses TRBV29-1 and TRBJ1-2; D remains unclear. The CDR3 totals 14 residues. CDR1 is SQVTM, CDR2 ANQGSEA, per germline. Trimming pared 5 bases from V and 0 bases from J, leaving 13 bases between.

The table lists this clone with a count of one. The junction does not match germline at one end; this may be a read error. DNA for the CDR3: TGTGCCAGCAGTTTAGACAGGGAGGGCACTGAAGCTTTCTTT. Translation: CASSLDREGTEAFF. The chain has TRBV7-9 and TRBJ1-1; TRBD1 matches at 7 bases. Germline-derived CDR1 and CDR2 are SEHNR and FQNEAQ (reference sequence). The CDR3 is made up of 14 amino acids.

The chain links TRBV15 to TRBJ1-6; 11 bases match TRBD1. CDR1 and CDR2 (germline): LNHNV, YYDKDF (reference sequence). The V segment lost 3 bases and the J segment 7 bases; nucleotides outside the gene matches: 5. The CDR3 sequence is 16 residues long. CDR3 DNA sequence: TGTGCCACCAGCAGGGACAGGGGGCTTTGGAATTCACCCCTCCACTTT. Its translation: CATSRDRGLWNSPLHF.

This clone was picked up one time. This chain joins TRBV3-1 (or the pseudogene TRBV3-2) and TRBJ1-1; 8 positions agree with TRBD1. Trimming took 1 base from V and 4 from J; bases not matched to a gene: 11. Germline loops: CDR1 LGHDT, CDR2 YNNKEL (reference sequence). The CDR3 is 17 amino acids. CDR3 protein: CASSQGATGAFSTEAFF. Here the CDR3 DNA reads TGTGCCAGCAGCCAAGGGGCGACAGGGGCTTTTTCCACTGAAGCTTTCTTT.

The J gene is TRBJ2-7, the V gene TRBV6-5; 7 bases map to TRBD1. With 8 bases clipped from V and 5 bases from J, the junction kept 15 bases outside the gene matches. Germline lookup yields CDR1 MNHEY and CDR2 SVGAGI. This CDR3 has 15 residues. CDR3 sequence reads: CASWSWTGLANEQYF. The CDR3 bases are TGTGCCAGCTGGAGTTGGACAGGTTTAGCGAACGAGCAGTACTTC.

The chain joins TRBV10-1 to TRBJ1-3; tentatively, D is TRBD1 (5 bases). This CDR3 has 13 residues. Trimming stripped 10 bases from V and 4 bases from J, with 14 bases between. CDR1 and CDR2 from the germline V gene are WNHNN and SYGVQD (reference sequence). CDR3 loop: CATAEGLGNTIYF. CDR3 bases: TGCGCCACCGCGGAGGGGTTAGGAAACACCATATATTTT.

The V gene is TRBV27, the J gene TRBJ1-1; D not resolved. Trimming stripped 8 bases from V and 10 bases from J, with 14 bases between. This CDR3 has 11 residues. Germline CDR1 reads MNHEY; CDR2 reads SMNVEV (reference sequence). CDR3 residues: CASGLTAVAFF. CDR3 coding DNA: TGTGCCAGCGGGCTGACGGCAGTAGCTTTCTTT.

The V call is TRBV5-1, the J call TRBJ1-4; 7 positions agree with TRBD1. The CDR3 covers 16 residues. J was trimmed by 3 bases and V by 4 bases; bases with no gene match: 9. In germline, CDR1 is SGHRS, CDR2 YFSETQ. The CDR3 DNA reads TGCGCCAGCAGCCCCCGGGTGGGACAGCCTAATGAAAAACTGTTTTTT. Protein product: CASSPRVGQPNEKLFF.

This clone showed up just a few times. This chain uses TRBV19 with TRBJ2-3, with 7 bases fitting TRBD1. The germline CDR1 and CDR2 sequences are LNHDA and SQIVND (reference sequence). The CDR3 loop spans 18 amino acids. J lost 0 bases, V lost 0 bases, and 9 bases had no gene match. The CDR3 DNA reads TGTGCCAGTAGTATAGATCAGGGGACAGTAACTAGCACAGATACGCAGTATTTT. Protein product: CASSIDQGTVTSTDTQYF.

This rearrangement joins TRBV11-2 to TRBJ2-7; 11 positions agree with TRBD1. V was pared by 4 bases and J by 2 bases, with 13 bases of the junction left unmatched. The CDR3 has 18 residues. Germline V gene lookup returns CDR1 SGHAT and CDR2 FQNNGV. Written as DNA, the CDR3 is TGTGCCAGCAGCTACGGACAGGGGGCTGTTATTAGGGCCTACGAGCAGTACTTC. Protein product: CASSYGQGAVIRAYEQYF.

J is TRBJ1-5 and V is TRBV7-3, with D uncertain. There are 15 residues in the CDR3. The ends were cut back, 1 base at V and 2 bases at J, with 9 bases in the middle. The germline CDR1 and CDR2 sequences are SGHTA and FQGTGA. The CDR3 protein is CASSLIGGRNQPQHF. The CDR3 DNA is TGTGCCAGCAGCTTAATCGGCGGGCGCAATCAGCCCCAGCATTTT.

This chain connects TRBV18 to TRBJ1-1; TRBD1 agrees at 7 bases. Germline CDR1 KGHSH, CDR2 LQKENI. With 1 base clipped from V and 6 bases from J, the junction kept 5 bases outside the gene matches. There are 14 residues in the CDR3. As DNA, the CDR3 is TGTGCCAGCTCACCACAGGGGGCAGCCGCTGAAGCTTTCTTT. Translated, it gives CASSPQGAAAEAFF.

V is TRBV5-1 and J is TRBJ2-1; 7 nucleotides agree with TRBD2. V shed 3 bases and J 6 bases; nucleotides not matched to a gene: 9. This CDR3 is built from 15 residues. Germline CDR1 is SGHRS and CDR2 is YFSETQ. CDR3 region: CASSYRVAGSNEQFF. CDR3 bases: TGCGCCAGCAGCTACCGGGTAGCGGGCAGCAATGAGCAGTTCTTC.

The V and J genes are TRBV27 and TRBJ2-3; possibly TRBD2 for D (6 bases). Looked up from germline, CDR1 is MNHEY and CDR2 is SMNVEV (reference sequence). V lost 0 bases, J lost 0 bases, and 7 bases lay in between. This CDR3 has 15 amino acids. CDR3 protein: CASSLSRGSTDTQYF. CDR3 bases: TGTGCCAGCAGTTTATCGCGGGGTAGCACAGATACGCAGTATTTT.

This chain uses TRBV29-1 with TRBJ1-2; TRBD1 is a possible D gene (5 bases). V lost 0 bases, J lost 5 bases, and 13 bases lay in between. CDR3 length equals 14 residues. In germline, CDR1 is SQVTM, CDR2 ANQGSEA. CDR3 bases: TGCAGCGTTGAAGATGGATACAGGAGTTATGGCTACACCTTC. Translation gives CSVEDGYRSYGYTF.

The chain is built from TRBV30 and TRBJ1-3; tentatively, D is TRBD1 (5 bases). The germline V gene encodes CDR1 GTSNPN and CDR2 SVGIG (reference sequence). The CDR3 sequence is 14 residues long. Deletions cut 0 bases from V and 5 bases from J, with 11 bases between. CDR3 amino acids: CAWSVQGARNTIYF. In DNA, the CDR3 is TGTGCCTGGAGTGTACAAGGGGCAAGAAACACCATATATTTT.

DNA for the CDR3: TGTGCCAGTAGTGACAGGGGGCTGTCGGTCACTGAAGCTTTCTTT. This gives the protein CASSDRGLSVTEAFF. The J gene is TRBJ1-1, the V gene TRBV19, with 10 bases aligning to TRBD1. Looked up from germline, CDR1 is LNHDA and CDR2 is SQIVND (reference sequence). There are 15 residues in the CDR3. V lost 5 bases to trimming and J lost 4 bases; unmatched junction nucleotides: 7. The full variable domain, in which reference TRBV19 and TRBJ1-1 provide the parts outside the CDR3, is DGGITQSPKYLFRKEGQNVTLSCEQNLNHDAMYWYRQDPGQGLRLIYYSQIVNDFQKGDIAEGYSVSREKKESFPLTVTSAQKNPTAFYLCASSDRGLSVTEAFFGQGTRLTVV.

The chain uses TRBV29-1 and TRBJ2-1; perhaps TRBD2 as D (6 bases). Germline lookup yields CDR1 SQVTM and CDR2 ANQGSEA. The CDR3 has 14 residues. Trimming left V 5 bases short and J 0 bases short, with 11 bases between. The CDR3 DNA is TGCAGCGTTCGGACTACAACCTCCTACAATGAGCAGTTCTTC. Its protein is CSVRTTTSYNEQFF.

The chain combines TRBV10-3 with TRBJ2-3; TRBD2 matches at 8 bases. Trimming cost V 2 bases and J 4 bases; bases outside gene matches: 2. Germline V gene lookup returns CDR1 ENHRY and CDR2 SYGVKD. This CDR3 has 14 amino acids. Written as DNA, the CDR3 is TGTGCCATCAGTGAGCGGGGGGGGTCAGATACGCAGTATTTT. It codes for CAISERGGSDTQYF.

The rearrangement links TRBV11-3 to TRBJ2-7; 11 bases line up with TRBD1. The V gene's germline CDR1 is SGHNT and CDR2 YENEEA. There are 15 residues in the CDR3. The trim removed 5 bases at V and 5 bases at J, leaving 8 bases unmatched. The CDR3 DNA reads TGTGCCAGCAGCAACGGACAGGGGGCGGCGGACGAGCAGTACTTC. As protein: CASSNGQGAADEQYF.